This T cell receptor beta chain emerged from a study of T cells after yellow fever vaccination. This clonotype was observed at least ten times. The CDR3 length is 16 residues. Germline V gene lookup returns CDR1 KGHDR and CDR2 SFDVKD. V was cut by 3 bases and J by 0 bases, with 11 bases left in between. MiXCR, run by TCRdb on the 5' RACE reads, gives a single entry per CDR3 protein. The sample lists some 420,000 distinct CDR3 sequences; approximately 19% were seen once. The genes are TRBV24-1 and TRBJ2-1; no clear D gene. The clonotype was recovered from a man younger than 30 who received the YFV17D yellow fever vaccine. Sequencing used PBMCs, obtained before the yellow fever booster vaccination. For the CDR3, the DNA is TGTGCCACCAGTGATGGCTTGAAACGCTCCTACAATGAGCAGTTCTTC. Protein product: CATSDGLKRSYNEQFF.